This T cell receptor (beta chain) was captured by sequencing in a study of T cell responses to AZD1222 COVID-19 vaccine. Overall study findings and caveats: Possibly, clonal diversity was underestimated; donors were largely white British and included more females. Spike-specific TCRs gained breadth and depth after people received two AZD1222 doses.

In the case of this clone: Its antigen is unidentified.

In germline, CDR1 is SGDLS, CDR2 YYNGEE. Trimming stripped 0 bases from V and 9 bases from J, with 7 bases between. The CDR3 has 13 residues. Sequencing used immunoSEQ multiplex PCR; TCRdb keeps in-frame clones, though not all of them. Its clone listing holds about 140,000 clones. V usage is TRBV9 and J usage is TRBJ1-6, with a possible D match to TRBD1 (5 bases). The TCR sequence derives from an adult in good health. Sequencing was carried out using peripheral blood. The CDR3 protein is CASSVAQGSPLHF. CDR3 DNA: TGTGCCAGCAGCGTAGCCCAGGGTTCACCCCTCCACTTT.